These 27 T cell receptor beta chains share one sample of origin, sequenced in a study of shared clonotypes between healthy human individuals. Some clones are missing from TCRdb's copy, which holds only in-frame ones; the method was immunoSEQ multiplex PCR. The sample has a few million clones; approximately 95% are singletons. The sequenced material came from naive CD4+ T cells from PBMCs. As to subset: CD45RA+ positively selected. These receptors all stem from a man younger than 35 in good health. Some clones in this sample may be carry-over from other donors' samples.

Concerning this clone itself: The same CDR3 can be traced to other DNA sequences in this sample. The chain combines TRBV5-1 with TRBJ2-7, with TRBD2 matching 7 bases. Germline V gene lookup returns CDR1 SGHRS and CDR2 YFSETQ. The CDR3 is made up of 13 amino acids. V lost 3 bases to trimming and J lost 0 bases; unmatched junction nucleotides: 0. The CDR3 DNA reads as TGCGCCAGCAGCTCGGGGGGCTCCTACGAGCAGTACTTC. This sequence encodes CASSSGGSYEQYF.

The chain uses TRBV27 and TRBJ2-1; no clear D gene. V lost 6 bases and J 8 bases, leaving 32 bases between the germline ends. CDR1 and CDR2 from the germline V gene are MNHEY and SMNVEV (reference sequence). The CDR3 length is 19 residues. The CDR3 region is CASSQISPQYYGGRDEQFF. The CDR3 DNA follows: TGTGCCAGCAGCCAAATCTCGCCCCAATACTACGGCGGTCGCGATGAGCAGTTCTTC.

The genes are TRBV28 and TRBJ2-1; 13 nucleotides line up with TRBD2. The CDR3 is 15 amino acids. J was trimmed by 8 bases and V by 6 bases; bases with no gene match: 7. Germline V lookup: CDR1 MDHEN, CDR2 SYDVKM. Here the CDR3 DNA reads TGTGCCAGCAGCCCAACTAGCGGGAGGGTCCATGAGCAGTTCTTC. Translating gives CASSPTSGRVHEQFF. Combining the CDR3 with reference TRBV28 and TRBJ2-1 gives the whole variable domain DVKVTQSSRYLVKRTGEKVFLECVQDMDHENMFWYRQDPGLGLRLIYFSYDVKMKEKGDIPEGYSVSREKKERFSLILESASTNQTSMYLCASSPTSGRVHEQFFGPGTRLTVL.

This sequence joins TRBV11-3 and TRBJ1-1; tentative D call: TRBD1 (5 bases). The CDR3 loop spans 13 amino acids. Germline V gene lookup returns CDR1 SGHNT and CDR2 YENEEA. Trimming pared 5 bases from V and 1 base from J, leaving 8 bases between. CDR3 nucleotides: TGTGCCAGCAGCCGAGGACAGAACACTGAAGCTTTCTTT. This codes for CASSRGQNTEAFF.

Worth noting for this clone: One junction end disagrees with the germline gene, perhaps due to a read error. The V call is TRBV10-1, the J call TRBJ2-1, with D perhaps matching TRBD1 (8 bases). CDR3 length equals 11 residues. Germline CDR1 and CDR2: WNHNN and SYGVQD (reference sequence). Here the CDR3 DNA reads TGCGCCAGCAGTAACGACAGGGGACTAATCTTC. Translation: CASSNDRGLIF.

This chain joins TRBV15 and TRBJ1-2, with D tentatively TRBD1 (6 bases). Trimming took 0 bases from V and 4 from J, leaving 15 bases between them. CDR1 and CDR2 (germline): LNHNV, YYDKDF (reference sequence). This CDR3 comprises 16 residues. The CDR3 nucleotides read TGTGCCACCAGCAGAGATAGGGCGAGGGGGACCTATGGCTACACCTTC. Encoded protein: CATSRDRARGTYGYTF.

This chain links TRBV5-1 with TRBJ2-5, with a tentative D call TRBD2 (5 bases). The CDR3 loop spans 16 amino acids. Trimming removed 0 bases at V and 1 base at J, with 13 bases between. In germline, CDR1 is SGHRS, CDR2 YFSETQ. The CDR3 DNA reads TGCGCCAGCAGCTTGGGGAGGAGCGGAGCCCAAGAGACCCAGTACTTC. Translating gives CASSLGRSGAQETQYF. The entire variable domain, with the rest obtained from reference TRBV5-1 and TRBJ2-5, is as follows: KAGVTQTPRYLIKTRGQQVTLSCSPISGHRSVSWYQQTPGQGLQFLFEYFSETQRNKGNFPGRFSGRQFSNSRSEMNVSTLELGDSALYLCASSLGRSGAQETQYFGPGTRLLVL.

J is TRBJ2-7 and V is TRBV2, with 9 bases matching TRBD1. This CDR3 is built from 14 residues. Germline values: CDR1 SNHLY, CDR2 FYNNEI. The J segment lost 6 bases and the V segment lost 0 bases, leaving 3 bases of the junction unmatched. The CDR3 protein is CASSEAGTGTEQYF. The CDR3 nucleotides read TGTGCCAGCAGTGAAGCCGGGACAGGGACCGAGCAGTACTTC.

The J gene is TRBJ1-3, the V gene TRBV7-3; D is possibly TRBD1 (5 bases). V lost 0 bases, J lost 2 bases, and 8 bases lay in between. The CDR3 covers 15 residues. CDR1 and CDR2 (germline): SGHTA, FQGTGA. The CDR3 sequence: CASSLTSGTGNTIYF. DNA of the CDR3: TGTGCCAGCAGCTTAACGTCAGGGACTGGAAACACCATATATTTT. The full variable domain, with the rest looked up from reference TRBV7-3 and TRBJ1-3, is GAGVSQTPSNKVTEKGKYVELRCDPISGHTALYWYRQSLGQGPEFLIYFQGTGAADDSGLPNDRFFAVRPEGSVSTLKIQRTERGDSAVYLCASSLTSGTGNTIYFGEGSWLTVV.

The chain employs TRBV25-1 and TRBJ1-1, with D tentatively TRBD1 (5 bases). This CDR3 is 17 amino acids long. With 7 bases removed from V and 4 bases from J, the gap between germline ends came to 25 bases. Germline-derived CDR1 and CDR2 are MGHDK and SYGVNS. The CDR3 region has the DNA TGTGCCAGCACCCCGTCGAATCCAGGGCGAAGCGGCACTGAAGCTTTCTTT. It specifies CASTPSNPGRSGTEAFF.

Only one count was recorded for this clone. CDR3 region: CASSLEVRTYEQYF. In DNA form, the CDR3 reads TGCGCCAGCAGCTTGGAGGTCCGGACCTACGAGCAGTACTTC. The rearrangement uses TRBV5-1 and TRBJ2-7; D gene unclear. The V end was cut by 0 bases, the J end by 2 bases, with 9 bases between. The CDR3 runs 14 residues. CDR1 is SGHRS, CDR2 YFSETQ, per germline.

This chain connects TRBV18 to TRBJ2-7; D unresolved. Germline CDR1 reads KGHSH; CDR2 reads LQKENI. Between the trimmed V and J ends, which lost 3 bases and 3 bases, there was a span of 9 bases. This CDR3 region has 13 residues. CDR3 residues: CASSPPDVYEQYF. DNA for the CDR3: TGTGCCAGCTCACCGCCGGACGTCTACGAGCAGTACTTC. Full variable domain (missing parts from reference TRBV18 and TRBJ2-7): NAGVMQNPRHLVRRRGQEARLRCSPMKGHSHVYWYRQLPEEGLKFMVYLQKENIIDESGMPKERFSAEFPKEGPSILRIQQVVRGDSAAYFCASSPPDVYEQYFGPGTRLTVT.

CDR3 amino acids: CASSGTGNTGELFF. The CDR3 DNA reads TGTGCCAGCAGCGGCACAGGGAACACCGGGGAGCTGTTTTTT. The chain has TRBV7-2 and TRBJ2-2, with D possibly TRBD1 on 5 matching bases. Trimming removed 5 bases from V and 1 base from J, with 8 bases in between. Germline CDR1 and CDR2: SGHTA and FQGNSA. The CDR3 is 14 residues long.

This chain joins TRBV2 and TRBJ2-7; D tentatively reads TRBD1 or TRBD2 (6 bases each). The germline V gene encodes CDR1 SNHLY and CDR2 FYNNEI. The ends were cut back, 0 bases at V and 0 bases at J, with 9 bases in the middle. The CDR3 is made up of 15 amino acids. Here the CDR3 DNA reads TGTGCCAGCAGTGAAGCAGGGGGAGGCTCCTACGAGCAGTACTTC. It specifies CASSEAGGGSYEQYF.

The rearrangement uses TRBV6-1 and TRBJ2-5, with D perhaps matching TRBD2 (6 bases). CDR3 size: 16 residues. Trimming pared 4 bases from V and 0 bases from J, leaving 15 bases between. Germline CDR1 MNHNS, CDR2 SASEGT. This CDR3 is CASSAFRGGNQETQYF. The CDR3 region has the DNA TGTGCCAGCAGTGCCTTCCGGGGAGGCAACCAAGAGACCCAGTACTTC.

As concerns this clone: This specimen includes other DNA sequences encoding the same CDR3. Written as DNA, the CDR3 is TGCAGCGTTGACAGGGCAGATACGCAGTATTTT. Translating gives CSVDRADTQYF. The chain carries TRBV29-1 and TRBJ2-3; D is possibly TRBD1 (5 bases). The V and J ends lost 3 bases and 4 bases respectively, with 5 bases between them. The CDR3 sequence is 11 residues long. Germline V gene lookup returns CDR1 SQVTM and CDR2 ANQGSEA.

The chain recombines TRBV27 with TRBJ2-7, with D possibly called TRBD1 or TRBD2 (6 bases each). This CDR3 region has 15 residues. Between the trimmed V and J ends, which lost 2 bases and 3 bases, there was a span of 14 bases. CDR1 MNHEY and CDR2 SMNVEV come from the germline V gene (reference sequence). The CDR3 spells CASSLEGGLLYEQYF. The CDR3 DNA reads as TGTGCCAGCAGTTTAGAGGGGGGCCTCCTCTACGAGCAGTACTTC.

As to this clone: Different DNA sequences within this sample yield the same CDR3. This rearrangement joins TRBV5-1 to TRBJ2-1; no firm D call. V gave up 1 base and J gave up 8 bases, with 7 bases separating them. The CDR3 has 12 amino acids. Germline V lookup: CDR1 SGHRS, CDR2 YFSETQ. In DNA form, the CDR3 reads TGCGCCAGCAGCTTGTCTCGTGATGAGCAGTTCTTC. This codes for CASSLSRDEQFF.

This chain connects TRBV7-8 to TRBJ2-1, with TRBD2 matching over 13 bases. This CDR3 spans 17 amino acids. Losses at the gene ends were 1 base for V and 3 bases for J; bases not matched to a gene: 3. Germline values: CDR1 SGHVS, CDR2 FQNEAQ. The CDR3 sequence is CASSLVGTSGNYNEQFF. Written as DNA, the CDR3 is TGTGCCAGCAGCTTAGTGGGGACTAGCGGGAACTACAATGAGCAGTTCTTC.

The chain has TRBV15 and TRBJ2-1; 16 bases map to TRBD2. This CDR3 contains 20 residues. V was clipped by 0 bases and J by 1 base; unmatched bases: 6. Per the germline V gene, CDR1 is LNHNV and CDR2 is YYDKDF (reference sequence). CDR3 sequence: CATSRDIPGLAGGSYNEQFF. In nucleotides, the CDR3 is TGTGCCACCAGCAGAGACATACCGGGACTAGCGGGAGGGTCCTACAATGAGCAGTTCTTC. The complete variable domain, with remaining parts taken from reference TRBV15 and TRBJ2-1, reads DAMVIQNPRYQVTQFGKPVTLSCSQTLNHNVMYWYQQKSSQAPKLLFHYYDKDFNNEADTPDNFQSRRPNTSFCFLDIRSPGLGDTAMYLCATSRDIPGLAGGSYNEQFFGPGTRLTVL.

The DNA of the CDR3 is TGTGCCAGCAGCGTATGGGCAGGGGGCGGAGGTGAAGCTTTCTTT. It codes for CASSVWAGGGGEAFF. V gene TRBV9 combines with J gene TRBJ1-1, with 8 bases lining up with TRBD1. Germline V gene sequence: CDR1 SGDLS, CDR2 YYNGEE. Unmatched junction bases numbered 9, after V lost 1 base and J lost 7 bases. This CDR3 has 15 residues.

Points on this clone: Additional DNA sequences in this sample encode the identical CDR3. This rearrangement joins TRBV18 to TRBJ2-3; 9 nucleotides line up with TRBD2. Germline V gives CDR1 KGHSH, CDR2 LQKENI. With V trimmed by 1 base and J by 6 bases, 2 bases remained unmatched. The CDR3 is 14 amino acids. The CDR3 region is CASSPLAGADTQYF. The CDR3 DNA is TGTGCCAGCTCACCACTAGCGGGAGCGGATACGCAGTATTTT.

V and J are TRBV7-9 and TRBJ2-3; D may be TRBD2 (5 bases). The germline V gene has CDR1 SEHNR and CDR2 FQNEAQ (reference sequence). V was pared by 5 bases and J by 1 base, with 7 bases between. The CDR3 sequence is 13 residues long. This CDR3 is CASSAAGTDTQYF. The CDR3 region has the DNA TGTGCCAGCAGCGCAGCGGGCACAGATACGCAGTATTTT.

The CDR3 loop reads CASSPNSGSVGSYNEQFF. In DNA, the CDR3 is TGTGCCAGCTCACCGAATAGCGGGAGTGTCGGGTCCTACAATGAGCAGTTCTTC. The V gene is TRBV18, the J gene TRBJ2-1; 9 bases are shared with TRBD2. V shed 3 bases, J shed 1 base, and the junction held 10 bases outside the gene matches. The CDR3 loop spans 18 amino acids. From germline, CDR1 is KGHSH and CDR2 LQKENI.

The chain couples TRBV28 to TRBJ2-2; TRBD1 matches 12 bases. The CDR3 is 17 amino acids. After removal of 3 bases from V and 6 bases from J, the junction contained 8 bases not matched to a gene. The germline V gene encodes CDR1 MDHEN and CDR2 SYDVKM. Here the CDR3 reads CASSFSLGQGAAGELFF. CDR3 DNA sequence: TGTGCCAGCAGTTTCTCACTGGGACAGGGGGCTGCCGGGGAGCTGTTTTTT.

The genes are TRBV27 and TRBJ2-7; 7 bases map to TRBD1. Germline values: CDR1 MNHEY, CDR2 SMNVEV (reference sequence). V dropped 6 bases and J dropped 4; count of bases not matched to a gene: 12. The CDR3 sequence is 15 residues long. In nucleotides, the CDR3 is TGTGCCAGCAGGGGGGCCAGGGGGAAGGAATACGAGCAGTACTTC. It is translated as CASRGARGKEYEQYF.

This clone appeared once. This sequence joins TRBV7-6 and TRBJ2-4; 12 bases match TRBD1. The CDR3 consists of 17 residues. The germline V gene encodes CDR1 SGHVS and CDR2 FNYEAQ. Trimming at V came to 5 bases and at J to 7 bases, leaving 12 bases not matched to a gene. As DNA, the CDR3 is TGTGCCAGCAGCCAGGGGGGACAGGGGGCTCTAGGGAACATTCAGTACTTC. Translating it yields CASSQGGQGALGNIQYF.